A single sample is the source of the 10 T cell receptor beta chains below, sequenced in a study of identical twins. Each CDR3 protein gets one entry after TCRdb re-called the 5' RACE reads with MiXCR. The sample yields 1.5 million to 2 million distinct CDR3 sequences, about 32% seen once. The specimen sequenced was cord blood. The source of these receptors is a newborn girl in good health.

The CDR3 loop is CASRKGGHQPQHF. As DNA, the CDR3 is TGTGCCAGCCGGAAAGGGGGGCATCAGCCCCAGCATTTT. The chain carries TRBV6-6 and TRBJ1-5; a possible D gene is TRBD1 (6 bases). V dropped 8 bases and J dropped 5 bases, with 13 bases sitting between them. Germline V gene sequence: CDR1 MNHNY, CDR2 SVGAGI (reference sequence). This CDR3 comprises 13 residues.

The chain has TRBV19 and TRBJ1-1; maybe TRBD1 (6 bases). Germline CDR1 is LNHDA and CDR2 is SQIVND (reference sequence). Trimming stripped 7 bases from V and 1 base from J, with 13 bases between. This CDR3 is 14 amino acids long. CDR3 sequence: CASIHDRTNTEAFF. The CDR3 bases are TGTGCCAGTATTCATGACAGGACGAACACTGAAGCTTTCTTT. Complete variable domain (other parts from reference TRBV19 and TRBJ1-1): DGGITQSPKYLFRKEGQNVTLSCEQNLNHDAMYWYRQDPGQGLRLIYYSQIVNDFQKGDIAEGYSVSREKKESFPLTVTSAQKNPTAFYLCASIHDRTNTEAFFGQGTRLTVV.

As DNA, the CDR3 is TGCGCCAGCAGCTGGCGACAGGGCAATGAGCAGTACTTC. The encoded protein is CASSWRQGNEQYF. The V call is TRBV5-1, the J call TRBJ2-7, with 7 bases fitting TRBD1. The CDR3 loop spans 13 amino acids. After removal of 3 bases from V and 7 bases from J, the junction contained 7 bases not matched to a gene. The germline V gene has CDR1 SGHRS and CDR2 YFSETQ.

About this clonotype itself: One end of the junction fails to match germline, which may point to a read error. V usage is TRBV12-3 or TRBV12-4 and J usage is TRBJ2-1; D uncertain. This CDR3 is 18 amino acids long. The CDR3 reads CASSLALFRESSHNEQFF. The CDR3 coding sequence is TGTGCCAGCAGTTTAGCCCTCTTTAGAGAGAGCTCCCACAATGAGCAGTTCTTC.

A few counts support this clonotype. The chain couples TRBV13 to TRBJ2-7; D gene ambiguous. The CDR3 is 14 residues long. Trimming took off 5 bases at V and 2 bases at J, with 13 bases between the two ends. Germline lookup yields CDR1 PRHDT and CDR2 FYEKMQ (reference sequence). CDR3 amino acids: CASSRSRMTYEQYF. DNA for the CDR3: TGTGCCAGCAGCCGTTCGCGGATGACCTACGAGCAGTACTTC.

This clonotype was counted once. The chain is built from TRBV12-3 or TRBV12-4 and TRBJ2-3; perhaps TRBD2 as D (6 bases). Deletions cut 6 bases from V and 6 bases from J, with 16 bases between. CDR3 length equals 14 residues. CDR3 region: CASSRRGTADTQYF. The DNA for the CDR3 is TGTGCCAGCAGCCGACGGGGGACGGCCGATACGCAGTATTTT.

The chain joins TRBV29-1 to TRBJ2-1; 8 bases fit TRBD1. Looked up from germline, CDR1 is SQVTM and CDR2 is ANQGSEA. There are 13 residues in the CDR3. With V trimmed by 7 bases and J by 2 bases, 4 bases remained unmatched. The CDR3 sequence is CSADRGAYNEQFF. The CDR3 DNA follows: TGCAGCGCCGACAGGGGCGCCTACAATGAGCAGTTCTTC.

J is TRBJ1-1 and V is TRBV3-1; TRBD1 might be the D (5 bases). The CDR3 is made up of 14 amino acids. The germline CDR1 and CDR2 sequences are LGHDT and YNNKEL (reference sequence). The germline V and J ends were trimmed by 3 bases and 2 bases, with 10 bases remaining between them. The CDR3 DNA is TGTGCCAGCAGCCATGGGGCAGGTAACACTGAAGCTTTCTTT. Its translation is CASSHGAGNTEAFF.

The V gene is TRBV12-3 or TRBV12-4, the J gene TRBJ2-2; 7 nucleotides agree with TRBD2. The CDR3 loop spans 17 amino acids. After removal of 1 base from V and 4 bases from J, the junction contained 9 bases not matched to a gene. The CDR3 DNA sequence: TGTGCCAGCAGTTTAGTTGTGGGCGGGAGTGGCACCGGGGAGCTGTTTTTT. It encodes CASSLVVGGSGTGELFF.

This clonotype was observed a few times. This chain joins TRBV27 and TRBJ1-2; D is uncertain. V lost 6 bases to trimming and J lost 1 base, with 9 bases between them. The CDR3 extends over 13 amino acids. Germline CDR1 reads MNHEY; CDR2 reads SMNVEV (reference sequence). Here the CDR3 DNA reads TGTGCCAGCAGAACACCCTATAACTATGGCTACACCTTC. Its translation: CASRTPYNYGYTF.